What follows describes a single T cell receptor beta chain. No antigen is known for it. The data stem from a study of response to subunit inactivated influenza vaccine. Findings and limits, study-wide: Every seasonal influenza vaccination brings in few new T cells, the authors suggested.

V lost 3 bases, J lost 5 bases, and 7 bases stayed unmatched. The CDR3 contains 15 residues. Germline CDR1 and CDR2: SGDLS and YYNGEE. TCRdb fed the RT-PCR reads into MiXCR, producing one record per CDR3 protein. The data contain roughly 700,000 distinct CDR3 sequences, approximately 13% of them singletons. The clonotype comes from a man aged 50 to 59 who received an inactivated influenza vaccine. The input for sequencing was PBMCs from blood, taken 14 days before vaccination. The chain couples TRBV9 to TRBJ2-7, with 11 nucleotides matching TRBD2. CDR3 sequence (DNA): TGTGCCAGCAGCGGTAGCGGGAGGGCCATGGACGAGCAGTACTTC. The encoded protein is CASSGSGRAMDEQYF.